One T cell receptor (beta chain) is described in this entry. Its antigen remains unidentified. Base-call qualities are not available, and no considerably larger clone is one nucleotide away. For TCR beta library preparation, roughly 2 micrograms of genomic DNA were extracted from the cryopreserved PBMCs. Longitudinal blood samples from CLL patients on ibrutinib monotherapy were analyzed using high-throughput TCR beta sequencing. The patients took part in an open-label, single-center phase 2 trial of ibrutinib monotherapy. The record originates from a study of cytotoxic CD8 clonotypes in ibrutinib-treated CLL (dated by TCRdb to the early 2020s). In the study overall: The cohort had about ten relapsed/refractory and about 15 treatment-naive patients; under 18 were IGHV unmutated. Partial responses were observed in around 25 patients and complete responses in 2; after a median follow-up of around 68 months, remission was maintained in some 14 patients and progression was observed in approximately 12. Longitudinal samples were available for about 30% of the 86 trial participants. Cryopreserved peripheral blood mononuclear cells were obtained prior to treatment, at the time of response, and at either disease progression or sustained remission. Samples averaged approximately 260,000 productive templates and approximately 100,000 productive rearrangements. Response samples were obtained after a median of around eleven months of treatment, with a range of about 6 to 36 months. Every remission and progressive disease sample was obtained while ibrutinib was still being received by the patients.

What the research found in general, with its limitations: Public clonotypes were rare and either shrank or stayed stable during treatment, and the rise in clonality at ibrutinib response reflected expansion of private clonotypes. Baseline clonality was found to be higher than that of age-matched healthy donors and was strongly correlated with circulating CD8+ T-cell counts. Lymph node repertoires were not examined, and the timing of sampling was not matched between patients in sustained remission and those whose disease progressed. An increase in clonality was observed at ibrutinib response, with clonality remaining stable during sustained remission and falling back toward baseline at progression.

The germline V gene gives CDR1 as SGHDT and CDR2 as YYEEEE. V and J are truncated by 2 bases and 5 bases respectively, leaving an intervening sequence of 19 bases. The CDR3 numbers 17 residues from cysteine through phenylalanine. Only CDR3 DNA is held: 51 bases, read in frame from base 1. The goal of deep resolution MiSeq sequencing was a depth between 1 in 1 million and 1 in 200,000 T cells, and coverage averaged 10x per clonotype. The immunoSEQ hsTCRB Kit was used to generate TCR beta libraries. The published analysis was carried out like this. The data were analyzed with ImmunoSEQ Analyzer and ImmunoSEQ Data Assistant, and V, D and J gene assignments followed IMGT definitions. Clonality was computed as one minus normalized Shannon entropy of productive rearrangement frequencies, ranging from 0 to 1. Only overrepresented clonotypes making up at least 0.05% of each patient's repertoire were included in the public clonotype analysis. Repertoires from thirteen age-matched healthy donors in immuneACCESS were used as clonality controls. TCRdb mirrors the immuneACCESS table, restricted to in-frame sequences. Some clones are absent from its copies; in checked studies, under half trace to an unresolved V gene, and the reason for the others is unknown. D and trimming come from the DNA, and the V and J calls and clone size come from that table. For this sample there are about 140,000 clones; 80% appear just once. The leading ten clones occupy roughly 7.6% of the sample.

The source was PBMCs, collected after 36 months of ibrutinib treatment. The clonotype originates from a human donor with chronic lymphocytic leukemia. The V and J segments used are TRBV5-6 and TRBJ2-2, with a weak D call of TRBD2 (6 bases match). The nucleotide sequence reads TGTGCCAGCAGCTTTACTCCCGGGGGAACAAGGACCGGGGAGCTGTTTTTT. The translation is CASSFTPGGTRTGELFF.